The 26 T cell receptor beta chains listed next were all sequenced from one sample in a study of identical twins. Via MiXCR, TCRdb re-called the 5' RACE reads, giving one row per CDR3 protein. The table lists about 890,000 distinct CDR3 sequences, about 12% of them singletons. These data also formed part of another study, on yellow fever vaccine responses in identical twins.

Sample: PBMCs. The receptors derive from a woman aged 18-29 years in good health.

This clonotype was detected only a few times. This chain links TRBV3-1 with TRBJ1-5; the D is unclear. Trimming shortened V by 1 base and J by 6 bases, and 10 bases separated the two germline ends. This CDR3 spans 14 amino acids. Germline CDR1 is LGHDT and CDR2 is YNNKEL (reference sequence). The CDR3 is CASSQGWQAQPQHF. The CDR3 DNA reads TGTGCCAGCAGCCAAGGGTGGCAGGCTCAGCCCCAGCATTTT.

This clonotype occurred many times. J is TRBJ2-2 and V is TRBV3-1; no clear D gene. Deletions cut 7 bases from V and 4 bases from J, with 19 bases between. There are 16 residues in the CDR3. CDR1 and CDR2 (germline): LGHDT, YNNKEL (reference sequence). DNA of the CDR3: TGTGCCAGCACCCCCTCGGGCACATCTTCCACCGGGGAGCTGTTTTTT. Translating gives CASTPSGTSSTGELFF. The full variable domain, rest sourced from reference TRBV3-1 and TRBJ2-2, is DTAVSQTPKYLVTQMGNDKSIKCEQNLGHDTMYWYKQDSKKFLKIMFSYNNKELIINETVPNRFSPKSPDKAHLNLHINSLELGDSAVYFCASTPSGTSSTGELFFGEGSRLTVL.

This clonotype has only a few counts. The chain is built from TRBV4-2 and TRBJ2-7; TRBD2 agrees at 7 bases. CDR3 length equals 15 residues. Germline assignment: CDR1 LGHNA and CDR2 YNFKEQ. Trimming took 1 base from V and 5 from J; bases not matched to a gene: 8. This CDR3 reads CASSQGGGSGHEQYF. The CDR3 coding sequence is TGTGCCAGCAGCCAAGGTGGCGGGAGCGGGCACGAGCAGTACTTC.

This clonotype was detected ten times or more. The V call is TRBV5-1, the J call TRBJ1-4; D not certain. CDR3 length: 13 residues. The germline V gene encodes CDR1 SGHRS and CDR2 YFSETQ. V was clipped by 4 bases and J by 4 bases, with 8 bases between them. CDR3 in DNA: TGCGCCAGCAGCCGGCAGCTTAATGAAAAACTGTTTTTT. Its protein is CASSRQLNEKLFF.

The rearrangement uses TRBV7-8 and TRBJ2-6; D gene uncertain. This CDR3 is 17 amino acids long. Trimming stripped 5 bases from V and 0 bases from J, with 14 bases between. The germline V gene encodes CDR1 SGHVS and CDR2 FQNEAQ. The CDR3 protein is CASSPQPGDSGANVLTF. The CDR3 DNA reads as TGTGCCAGCAGCCCCCAGCCAGGAGACTCTGGGGCCAACGTCCTGACTTTC.

This chain links TRBV15 with TRBJ2-1; the D gene is possibly TRBD2 (7 bases). This CDR3 spans 16 amino acids. V dropped 2 bases and J dropped 7 bases, with 18 bases sitting between them. Germline loops: CDR1 LNHNV, CDR2 YYDKDF (reference sequence). The DNA of the CDR3 is TGTGCCACCAGCAGACCAGGGCCAGGGAGGGGGAATGAGCAGTTCTTC. Translating gives CATSRPGPGRGNEQFF.

A few counts support this clonotype. CDR3 sequence: CASRADSTYEQYF. CDR3 bases: TGTGCCAGCAGGGCCGACAGTACCTACGAGCAGTACTTC. This sequence joins TRBV28 and TRBJ2-7; D perhaps matches TRBD1 (5 bases). Germline V lookup: CDR1 MDHEN, CDR2 SYDVKM. The CDR3 contains 13 residues. Trimming pared 6 bases from V and 2 bases from J, leaving 11 bases between. The whole variable domain, filled in from reference TRBV28 and TRBJ2-7, reads DVKVTQSSRYLVKRTGEKVFLECVQDMDHENMFWYRQDPGLGLRLIYFSYDVKMKEKGDIPEGYSVSREKKERFSLILESASTNQTSMYLCASRADSTYEQYFGPGTRLTVT.

This clonotype appeared many times. The chain employs TRBV2 and TRBJ1-2, with D unclear. Germline lookup yields CDR1 SNHLY and CDR2 FYNNEI. The CDR3 has 11 residues. V dropped 6 bases and J dropped 4 bases, with 6 bases sitting between them. CDR3 sequence: CASREFYGYTF. The DNA for the CDR3 is TGTGCCAGCAGAGAATTCTATGGCTACACCTTC. The full variable domain, in which reference TRBV2 and TRBJ1-2 provide the parts outside the CDR3, is EPEVTQTPSHQVTQMGQEVILRCVPISNHLYFYWYRQILGQKVEFLVSFYNNEISEKSEIFDDQFSVERPDGSNFTLKIRSTKLEDSAMYFCASREFYGYTFGSGTRLTVV.

This clonotype has a handful of counts. The CDR3 here is CASSLETVSSYNEQFF. Written as DNA, the CDR3 is TGTGCCAGCAGCTTAGAGACAGTTAGCTCCTACAATGAGCAGTTCTTC. The chain joins TRBV11-3 to TRBJ2-1; a possible D gene is TRBD1 (5 bases). The ends were cut back, 0 bases at V and 0 bases at J, with 9 bases in the middle. This CDR3 spans 16 amino acids. Germline V gene data show CDR1 as SGHNT and CDR2 as YENEEA.

V usage is TRBV12-3 or TRBV12-4 and J usage is TRBJ1-3; 7 nucleotides agree with TRBD1. CDR3 length equals 14 residues. The junction had 4 bases not matched to a gene; V was cut back by 6 bases and J by 2 bases. In DNA, the CDR3 is TGTGCCAGCAGCCGCACAGGGGCTGGAAACACCATATATTTT. Protein: CASSRTGAGNTIYF.

This clonotype was seen more than once but under ten times. The chain employs TRBV5-1 and TRBJ2-1, with D perhaps TRBD2 (6 bases). The CDR3 extends over 15 amino acids. Per the germline V gene, CDR1 is SGHRS and CDR2 is YFSETQ. The V gene lost 4 bases and the J gene lost 6 bases, with 17 bases spanning the gap. The CDR3: CASSVEGLLSNEQFF. The DNA for the CDR3 is TGCGCCAGCAGCGTGGAAGGACTACTAAGCAATGAGCAGTTCTTC.

This clonotype was counted at least ten times. This chain joins TRBV5-1 and TRBJ1-2, with TRBD1 identical over 8 bases. Germline values: CDR1 SGHRS, CDR2 YFSETQ. The CDR3 length is 13 residues. J gave up 6 bases and V 4 bases, and 5 bases lay outside the gene matches. CDR3 amino acids: CASSTGQGDGYTF. The CDR3 nucleotides read TGCGCCAGCAGCACCGGACAGGGCGATGGCTACACCTTC.

This clonotype was counted between two and nine times. The chain carries TRBV4-1 and TRBJ2-4, with 7 bases fitting TRBD1. The V gene end was trimmed by 3 bases and the J gene end by 1 base; junction bases not matched to a gene: 6. Germline CDR1 and CDR2: MGHRA and YSYEKL. The CDR3 spans 16 residues. The CDR3 DNA reads TGCGCCAGCAGCCACCTTCAACAGGGGGCCAAAAACATTCAGTACTTC. This sequence encodes CASSHLQQGAKNIQYF.

V and J are TRBV2 and TRBJ2-7, with no clear D. From germline, CDR1 is SNHLY and CDR2 FYNNEI. V lost 5 bases, J lost 6 bases, and 14 bases lay in between. The length of the CDR3 is 13 residues. In DNA, the CDR3 is TGTGCCAGCAGTCCCGACGGAGCTAGCGAGCAGTACGTC. Encoded protein: CASSPDGASEQYV.

The rearrangement joins TRBV7-2 to TRBJ2-3; the match to TRBD1 covers 9 bases. Germline V CDR1 and CDR2: SGHTA, FQGNSA. J gave up 4 bases and V 4 bases, and 3 bases lay outside the gene matches. The CDR3 contains 14 residues. The CDR3 nucleotides are TGTGCCAGCAGCTCGACAGGGGGTTCAGATACGCAGTATTTT. Protein: CASSSTGGSDTQYF.

The rearrangement links TRBV3-1 to TRBJ1-1; 11 nucleotides align to TRBD1. The CDR3 length is 14 residues. Germline assignment: CDR1 LGHDT and CDR2 YNNKEL (reference sequence). Trimming took 2 bases from V and 13 from J; bases not matched to a gene: 9. CDR3 nucleotide sequence: TGTGCCAGCAGCCAACCGGGACAGGGGGAAGGTGGTTTCTTT. This sequence encodes CASSQPGQGEGGFF.

This clonotype has at least ten counts. The rearrangement uses TRBV10-3 and TRBJ2-5; D remains unclear. CDR3 length equals 17 residues. Trimming removed 2 bases from V and 3 bases from J, with 19 bases in between. CDR1 ENHRY and CDR2 SYGVKD come from the germline V gene. CDR3 coding DNA: TGTGCCATCAGTGAGAACGTCAAACCAGGATGGGAAGAGACCCAGTACTTC. Translation gives CAISENVKPGWEETQYF.

The chain's CDR3 is CSARYSNTEAFF. The CDR3, as DNA: TGCAGTGCTAGATATTCGAACACTGAAGCTTTCTTT. The rearrangement links TRBV20-1 to TRBJ1-1; D gene ambiguous. V was pared by 2 bases and J by 1 base, with 5 bases between. Germline assignment: CDR1 DFQATT and CDR2 SNEGSKA (reference sequence). CDR3 size: 12 residues.

The chain has TRBV19 and TRBJ1-5; TRBD1 agrees at 9 bases. The CDR3 runs to 16 residues. The germline CDR1 and CDR2 sequences are LNHDA and SQIVND (reference sequence). The trim removed 3 bases at V and 0 bases at J, leaving 3 bases unmatched. The CDR3 loop reads CASSIRGQGSNQPQHF. The DNA for the CDR3 is TGTGCCAGTAGTATTAGGGGACAGGGTAGCAATCAGCCCCAGCATTTT.

This chain connects TRBV7-8 to TRBJ2-7; D not certain. V was shortened by 1 base and J by 0 bases, with 10 bases between the two germline ends. Germline CDR1 reads SGHVS; CDR2 reads FQNEAQ. This CDR3 is built from 15 residues. The CDR3 DNA follows: TGTGCCAGCAGCTTAGGTGACATTTCCTCCTACGAGCAGTACTTC. Translating it yields CASSLGDISSYEQYF.

The chain combines TRBV12-3 or TRBV12-4 with TRBJ2-4; possibly TRBD2 for D (6 bases). V lost 3 bases and J 3 bases, leaving 12 bases between the germline ends. The CDR3 sequence is 15 residues long. DNA for the CDR3: TGTGCCAGCAGTTTCGACGGGGGTGGCAAAAACATTCAGTACTTC. This codes for CASSFDGGGKNIQYF.

The CDR3 nucleotides read TGTGCCAGCAGTGACAGGACAGCTCTAAATCAGCCCCAGCATTTT. Translating gives CASSDRTALNQPQHF. The rearrangement links TRBV6-1 to TRBJ1-5, with a weak D call TRBD1 (6 bases). The germline V gene has CDR1 MNHNS and CDR2 SASEGT. The CDR3 spans 15 residues. Trimming left V 3 bases short and J 4 bases short, with 13 bases between.

The chain joins TRBV27 to TRBJ2-3; 9 nucleotides align to TRBD2. CDR1 MNHEY and CDR2 SMNVEV come from the germline V gene (reference sequence). This CDR3 has 16 residues. Trimming removed 5 bases from V and 2 bases from J; junction bases left unmatched: 8. The CDR3 spells CASSALAGSLTDTQYF. In nucleotides, the CDR3 is TGTGCCAGCAGTGCTCTAGCGGGGTCCCTCACAGATACGCAGTATTTT.

The CDR3 sequence is CATSRDMGFSSYNEQFF. The CDR3 DNA sequence: TGTGCCACCAGCAGAGATATGGGCTTTAGCTCCTACAATGAGCAGTTCTTC. J is TRBJ2-1 and V is TRBV15; D is uncertain. CDR1 and CDR2 from the germline V gene are LNHNV and YYDKDF (reference sequence). This CDR3 region has 17 residues. Trimming pared 0 bases from V and 0 bases from J, leaving 12 bases between.

The chain combines TRBV11-2 with TRBJ2-3; no firm D call. With 0 bases removed from V and 2 bases from J, the gap between germline ends came to 6 bases. This CDR3 has 14 amino acids. The germline V gene encodes CDR1 SGHAT and CDR2 FQNNGV. In DNA form, the CDR3 reads TGTGCCAGCAGCTTAGACCGGCTCACAGATACGCAGTATTTT. Protein product: CASSLDRLTDTQYF.

Many counts were recorded for this clonotype. The V call is TRBV12-5, the J call TRBJ2-1; 7 nucleotides align to TRBD1. The trim removed 7 bases at V and 5 bases at J, leaving 2 bases unmatched. The CDR3 runs 12 residues. From germline, CDR1 is LGHNT and CDR2 FRNRAP. DNA for the CDR3: TGTGCTAGTGCCCAGGGGGACAATGAGCAGTTCTTC. It codes for CASAQGDNEQFF.